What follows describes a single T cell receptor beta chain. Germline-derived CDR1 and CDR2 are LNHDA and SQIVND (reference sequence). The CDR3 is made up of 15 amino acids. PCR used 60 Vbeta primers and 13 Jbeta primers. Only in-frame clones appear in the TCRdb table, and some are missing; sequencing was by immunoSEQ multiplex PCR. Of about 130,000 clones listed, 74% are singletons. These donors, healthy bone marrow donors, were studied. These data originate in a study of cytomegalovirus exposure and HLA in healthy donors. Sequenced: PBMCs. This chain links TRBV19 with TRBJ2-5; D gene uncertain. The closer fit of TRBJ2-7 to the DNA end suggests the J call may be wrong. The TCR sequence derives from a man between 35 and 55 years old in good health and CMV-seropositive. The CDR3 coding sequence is TGTGCCAGTAGTATAGACGGTGCAGGTCGCGACGAGCAGTACTTC. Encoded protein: CASSIDGAGRDEQYF.